The sequence of this T cell receptor (beta chain) was determined in a study of CD8 T cell repertoires and HIV-1 epitope variants. Overall study context: Controls were a CMV, EBV and flu pool, Ebola AY9, and no peptide. 1M T cells were kept uncultured as a baseline.

CDR3 length: 14 amino acids. CDR1 is MNHEY and CDR2 is SMNVEV in the germline V gene (reference sequence). The J segment lost 0 bases and the V segment lost 6 bases, leaving 3 bases of the junction unmatched. Notes on this clone: The antigen is unknown.

Sequencing was performed with immunoSEQ multiplex PCR; in TCRdb, only in-frame clones are kept and a portion is missing. The repertoire holds some 5,200 clones, with around 71% as singletons. The receptor comes from a male donor with HIV. The specimen was cultured CD8+ T cells derived from PBMCs. The rearrangement uses TRBV27 and TRBJ2-7; 9 bases match TRBD1. CDR3 DNA: TGTGCCAGCAGACAGGGGGCTTCCTCCTACGAGCAGTACTTC. Translation: CASRQGASSYEQYF.